Included here is one T cell receptor (beta chain) sequence, with context. Its antigen has not been determined. Per-base qualities were not stored, and no clone one base away is much larger. The sample is drawn from a study of chemoradiotherapy in HPV16-positive cancers (dated by TCRdb to between 2020 and 2023). About the full investigation: Candidate HPV-specific T-cell clones and common TCR motifs were defined through functional T-cell assays on cells from a couple of HPV16-positive patients. The candidate HPV-specific TCRs and motifs were then tracked in TCR repertoires from around 93 patients with HPV-related cancers. The study asked whether T-cell immunity to the HPV oncoproteins E6 and E7 changes during chemoradiotherapy and whether this immunity affects survival. Summary of the overall study and its limitations: Expansion of candidate HPV-specific clones and E7-related TCR motifs was observed in the tumor microenvironment during treatment, whereas no such expansion was observed for non-HPV-specific T cells. Only a couple of HPV16-positive patients were used to derive the functional definition of HPV-specific T cells, and the survival association was reported for HPV16-positive patients. Among HPV16-positive patients, expansion of HPV-responsive T cells during chemoradiotherapy was associated with better recurrence-free survival.

The CDR3 spans 14 residues, from the cysteine through the phenylalanine. Only the CDR3 DNA is retained, 42 bases long and in frame from the first base. V loses 3 bases of germline sequence and J loses 6 bases, and the interval between the two ends is 13 bases. Reading the germline V gene gives CDR1 MNHNS and CDR2 SASEGT. The library came from the immunoSEQ multiplex PCR assay. TCRdb holds this immuneACCESS table with in-frame rearrangements only. Some clones are missing; in checked studies, unresolved V genes explain under half, and the rest has no known cause. A total of about 30,000 clones appear in this sample, roughly 80% of them only once. The ten largest clones take up roughly 6% of the sample. Repertoires were sampled repeatedly over the course of chemoradiotherapy, so clonal expansion could be followed in the tumor microenvironment.

This receptor was identified in a human donor with HPV-associated anogenital cancer. This receptor chain uses TRBV6-1 and TRBJ2-3; the best D guess is TRBD2, with 5 bases matching. Sequences were derived from blood, sampled from a patient who underwent chemoradiotherapy. The nucleotide sequence reads TGTGCCAGCAGTGATACGAGCGGCGCCGATACGCAGTATTTT. Its protein reads: CASSDTSGADTQYF.